These 17 T cell receptor beta chains came from one sample sequenced in a study of T cells in Graves' hyperthyroidism and ophthalmopathy. It was RNA transcripts that yielded the amplified TCR beta CDR3 regions. When the TCR CDR3 underwent first-round RT-PCR, the HTBI primer set was used. One entry per CDR3 protein results from TCRdb running MiXCR on the multiplex PCR reads. The sample contains hundreds of thousands of distinct CDR3 sequences, about 45% of which appear only once. Sequenced input: peripheral blood or thyroid tissue (not recorded which). These receptors all come from a woman aged 18-35 years with Graves' hyperthyroidism.

V and J are TRBV5-6 and TRBJ1-1, with a weak D call TRBD1 (6 bases). Germline CDR1 SGHDT, CDR2 YYEEEE. V lost 6 bases to trimming and J lost 2 bases, with 17 bases between them. This CDR3 has 15 residues. The CDR3 region is CASNINWGPNTEAFF. The CDR3, as DNA: TGTGCCAGCAACATCAACTGGGGGCCAAACACTGAAGCTTTCTTT.

In this sample, this clonotype turned up many times. V is TRBV10-3 and J is TRBJ1-1; no clear D gene. Germline CDR1 and CDR2: ENHRY and SYGVKD. The ends were cut back, 3 bases at V and 11 bases at J, with 16 bases in the middle. This CDR3 region has 13 residues. The CDR3 reads CAISELREGDAFF. The CDR3 nucleotides are TGTGCCATCAGTGAACTAAGGGAGGGAGATGCTTTCTTT.

In regard to this clonotype: Its ends do not fully match the called genes, so a read error is possible. The chain uses TRBV7-8 and TRBJ1-2; D gene uncertain. The CDR3 is 18 residues long. CDR1 and CDR2 (germline): SGHVS, FQNEAQ. The CDR3 DNA follows: TGTGCCGGCAGCTTACTCTTCGAGGACCCAATCTATAACTATGGCTACACCTTC. Translation: CAGSLLFEDPIYNYGYTF.

This clonotype was seen repeatedly, ten times or more. The chain carries TRBV7-9 and TRBJ2-6; D gene unclear. V lost 5 bases and J lost 0, with 11 bases in between. Germline V gene lookup returns CDR1 SEHNR and CDR2 FQNEAQ (reference sequence). The CDR3 is made up of 16 amino acids. The CDR3 loop is CASSPLLSSGANVLTF. The CDR3 bases are TGTGCCAGCAGCCCCTTATTGAGCTCTGGGGCCAACGTCCTGACTTTC.

The sample holds one count of this clonotype. The chain carries TRBV29-1 and TRBJ1-2; the D is unclear. V was cut by 6 bases and J by 8 bases, with 19 bases left in between. CDR1 and CDR2 from the germline V gene are SQVTM and ANQGSEA. The CDR3 runs to 13 residues. The CDR3 is CSVQTGRVHGYTF. The CDR3 nucleotides read TGCAGCGTACAGACGGGGAGGGTGCACGGCTACACCTTC.

This clonotype was seen repeatedly, ten times or more. The chain couples TRBV19 to TRBJ2-2; 8 bases agree with TRBD2. This CDR3 has 14 residues. The V gene's germline CDR1 is LNHDA and CDR2 SQIVND (reference sequence). The J segment lost 7 bases and the V segment lost 1 base, leaving 2 bases of the junction unmatched. The CDR3 nucleotides are TGTGCCAGTAGTATAGGAACTAGCGGCGGGGAGCTGTTTTTT. Its protein is CASSIGTSGGELFF.

V usage is TRBV2 and J usage is TRBJ1-4, with 7 bases fitting TRBD1. V lost 10 bases and J lost 4; bases outside the gene matches: 3. In germline, CDR1 is SNHLY, CDR2 FYNNEI. This CDR3 comprises 12 residues. The CDR3 sequence: CATRDSNEKLFF. The CDR3 nucleotides are TGTGCCACCCGGGACAGTAATGAAAAACTGTTTTTT.

By sample share, this clonotype is medium-sized (0.01 to 0.1%). The genes are TRBV25-1 and TRBJ1-6; D perhaps matches TRBD1 (6 bases). V lost 4 bases to trimming and J lost 9 bases, with 10 bases between them. The CDR3 is 13 amino acids. Per germline, CDR1 MGHDK and CDR2 SYGVNS. The CDR3 loop reads CASSAGAGSPLHF. The CDR3 coding sequence is TGTGCCAGCAGTGCAGGGGCCGGTTCACCCCTCCACTTT.

This clonotype was detected ten times or more. CDR3 sequence (DNA): TGTGCCAGCAGTGATTGGTTAGGGACTAGCGTCCAAGAGACCCAGTACTTC. Translated: CASSDWLGTSVQETQYF. The chain joins TRBV25-1 to TRBJ2-5, with 10 bases that match TRBD2. The V segment lost 3 bases and the J segment 1 base; nucleotides outside the gene matches: 8. The CDR3 extends over 17 amino acids. The germline CDR1 and CDR2 sequences are MGHDK and SYGVNS.

The chain uses TRBV13 and TRBJ2-5; D remains unclear. V shed 2 bases and J shed 9 bases, with 7 bases lying between them. Germline V gene data show CDR1 as PRHDT and CDR2 as FYEKMQ (reference sequence). CDR3 size: 11 residues. The CDR3 loop reads CASSLSWAQYF. The DNA for the CDR3 is TGTGCCAGCAGCTTATCATGGGCCCAGTACTTC.

The chain is built from TRBV7-4 and TRBJ2-5; D may match TRBD1 or TRBD2 (5 bases each). The CDR3 covers 13 residues. The V end lost 5 bases, the J end lost 3 bases, and 10 bases lay between the germline ends. Germline V gene lookup returns CDR1 SGHVT and CDR2 SQSDAQ. This CDR3 reads CASSVVGEETQYF. CDR3 in DNA: TGTGCCAGCAGCGTAGTGGGGGAAGAGACCCAGTACTTC.

This clonotype was found a few times. The chain uses TRBV2 and TRBJ2-7; 10 positions match TRBD2. The ends lost 5 bases at V and 6 bases at J; junction bases unmatched: 7. The CDR3 is 14 residues long. CDR1 is SNHLY and CDR2 is FYNNEI in the germline V gene. CDR3 region: CASSRASGRVEQYF. The CDR3 DNA reads TGTGCCAGCAGTAGAGCTAGCGGGAGAGTCGAGCAGTACTTC.

This clonotype was detected ten times or more. The J gene is TRBJ1-2, the V gene TRBV7-2; no clear D. V lost 5 bases and J 6 bases, leaving 13 bases between the germline ends. Germline V lookup: CDR1 SGHTA, CDR2 FQGNSA. CDR3 size: 13 residues. The CDR3 DNA is TGTGCCAGCAGCCCCGTGGAGGGCCATGGCTACACCTTC. Its protein product is CASSPVEGHGYTF. Drawing the rest from reference TRBV7-2 and TRBJ1-2, the complete variable domain is GAGVSQSPSNKVTEKGKDVELRCDPISGHTALYWYRQSLGQGLEFLIYFQGNSAPDKSGLPSDRFSAERTGGSVSTLTIQRTQQEDSAVYLCASSPVEGHGYTFGSGTRLTVV.

The V call is TRBV7-9, the J call TRBJ2-5, with 9 bases aligning to TRBD1. Germline V gene sequence: CDR1 SEHNR, CDR2 FQNEAQ (reference sequence). This CDR3 has 15 amino acids. Germline trimming cut 3 bases from V and 5 bases from J; bases unmatched to any gene: 7. The CDR3 DNA sequence: TGTGCCAGCAGCTTGGTAGGGACAGGGAAGGAGACCCAGTACTTC. This codes for CASSLVGTGKETQYF.

This clonotype was found many times. The rearrangement links TRBV7-9 to TRBJ1-6, with unresolved D. The CDR3 covers 16 residues. Deletions cut 5 bases from V and 5 bases from J, with 16 bases between. Germline V CDR1 and CDR2: SEHNR, FQNEAQ (reference sequence). In DNA, the CDR3 is TGTGCCAGCAGCCCCCTCGGCCACGTGAATAATTCACCCCTCCACTTT. It translates to CASSPLGHVNNSPLHF.

This clonotype has a single count. The chain employs TRBV25-1 and TRBJ2-7, with a weak D call TRBD2 (6 bases). V was cut by 6 bases and J by 6 bases, with 15 bases left in between. The CDR3 length is 13 residues. CDR1 is MGHDK, CDR2 SYGVNS, per germline. CDR3 amino acids: CASRKRAGTEQYF. In DNA form, the CDR3 reads TGTGCCAGCAGGAAAAGGGCGGGAACCGAGCAGTACTTC.

The chain employs TRBV11-2 and TRBJ2-2, with 9 bases aligning to TRBD2. The CDR3 is 16 amino acids. V gave up 1 base and J gave up 6 bases; unmatched junction bases: 6. Germline lookup yields CDR1 SGHAT and CDR2 FQNNGV. The CDR3 sequence is CASSLVSAGGPGELFF. CDR3 DNA: TGTGCCAGCAGCTTAGTATCTGCGGGAGGGCCCGGGGAGCTGTTTTTT.